This T cell receptor beta chain stems from a study of glioma-infiltrating T cells. The iRepertoire nested amplicon-rescue multiplex PCR amplified TCR alpha and beta CDR3s from RNA. TCRdb itself ran the multiplex PCR reads through MiXCR, one entry per CDR3 protein. Of approximately 400,000 distinct CDR3 sequences in the sample, roughly two fifths were seen once. The CDR3 has 14 amino acids. With 4 bases removed from V and 10 bases from J, the gap between germline ends came to 18 bases. CDR1 is SGHTA, CDR2 FQGNSA, per germline. The chain couples TRBV7-2 to TRBJ2-3, with a weak D call TRBD2 (6 bases). This sequence was found in a human donor with low-grade glioma or glioblastoma, undergoing nonglioma brain surgery, or in good health (not recorded which). The sequenced sample was glioma tissue, nonneoplastic brain tissue, or PBMCs (not recorded which). CDR3 DNA: TGTGCCAGCAGCTCCCCGTTAGGGGACTCCCCGCAGTATTTT. Amino acid sequence: CASSSPLGDSPQYF. The full variable domain, rest sourced from reference TRBV7-2 and TRBJ2-3, is GAGVSQSPSNKVTEKGKDVELRCDPISGHTALYWYRQSLGQGLEFLIYFQGNSAPDKSGLPSDRFSAERTGGSVSTLTIQRTQQEDSAVYLCASSSPLGDSPQYFGPGTRLTVL.